The entry below describes one TCR beta chain. Its antigen is currently unknown. V lost 1 base to trimming and J lost 2 bases, with 8 bases between them. The CDR3 loop spans 14 amino acids. Germline CDR1 and CDR2: MGHDK and SYGVNS. The data belong to a study of T cell responses to AZD1222 COVID-19 vaccine. Study-level points and caveats: Just a handful of AZD1222 recipients were seropositive at baseline.

Libraries were prepared by immunoSEQ multiplex PCR; TCRdb keeps only in-frame clonotypes and omits some of them. This table holds about 120,000 clones, under 95% found once. V usage is TRBV25-1 and J usage is TRBJ1-2; D is undetermined. This receptor was taken from an adult in good health. Sequencing was performed on peripheral blood, taken on day 0 of AZD1222 vaccination. The CDR3 sequence: CASSESGRNYGYTF. The DNA of the CDR3 is TGTGCCAGCAGTGAATCGGGCAGAAACTATGGCTACACCTTC.